This TCR beta chain was profiled in a study of CD8 T cells in ankylosing spondylitis (dated by TCRdb to about 2017). Turning to the overall study: The study set out to find disease-linked TCR variants by profiling T cell receptor beta repertoires in ankylosing spondylitis patients and healthy donors. The whole study cohort included 108 healthy donors and about two dozen ankylosing spondylitis patients. Peripheral blood was sampled, and synovial fluid was additionally collected from ankylosing spondylitis patients.

This clonotype was recorded at least ten times. Its antigen specificity is not known. Base qualities are not provided; no much larger clone lies one nucleotide away. Overall results and qualifications from the work: The disease-linked clones had a CD8+ phenotype and were found at relatively low frequencies in peripheral blood. Blood from ankylosing spondylitis patients appeared to be characterized by a TCR beta motif made up of about 8 highly homologous amino acid variants. Some motif variants had previously been reported in the synovial fluid and blood of reactive arthritis patients, which suggests shared mechanisms of disease initiation. The disease-linked clones were reported as significantly enriched in matched synovial fluid samples from ankylosing spondylitis patients.

Sequencing instrument: Illumina HiSeq 2500. Quantitative 5'-RACE with molecular barcodes was used to prepare TCR beta libraries. On the authors' methods: To identify disease-linked TCR variants, a new computational method was used, one built on a probabilistic model of VDJ rearrangement. TCRdb trimmed the raw reads at Q25, called clones with MiXCR and kept productive beta chains. Each entry is one CDR3 protein sequence, shown with its most common DNA and genes. The V and J calls, along with clone size, are taken from TCRdb and not from the paper's own processing. This sample is represented by about 130,000 distinct CDR3 sequences; more than 6.5% of them were singletons. The ten largest clones capture less than 15% of the sample. From the cysteine through the phenylalanine, the CDR3 covers 14 amino acids. The entry retains the CDR3 DNA only, 42 bases that are in frame from base 1. V sheds 2 bases and J sheds 2 bases, leaving 7 bases between their ends. CDR1 and CDR2 are read off the germline V gene as SGHRS and YFSETQ.

The receptor chain draws on TRBV5-1 and TRBJ2-2, with TRBD1 perhaps the D gene, on 6 matching bases. Material for sequencing was blood, either unsorted or a sorted T cell fraction (not recorded which). This TCR was recovered from a male donor with ankylosing spondylitis or in good health (not recorded which). The CDR3 reads CASSLQGNTGELFF. DNA sequence: TGCGCCAGCAGCTTACAGGGAAACACCGGGGAGCTGTTTTTT.